This T cell receptor (beta chain) comes out of a study of OX40 agonist ivuxolimab in advanced cancers. Here immunoSEQ multiplex PCR was the method, and the copy in TCRdb shows in-frame clones only, minus some. Of 60,000 to 95,000 clones in the sample, around 83% were seen once. A word on this clone: Lacking the conserved final phenylalanine or tryptophan, this CDR3 likely reflects a read error.

The V gene lost 0 bases and the J gene lost 3 bases, with 6 bases spanning the gap. The CDR3 loop spans 13 amino acids. Germline CDR1 MNHNS, CDR2 SASEGT. The clonotype was recovered from an adult with an advanced solid tumor such as melanoma, head and neck, liver or kidney cancer. The sample was CD4+ or CD8+ T cells sorted from blood, taken in a trial of the OX40 agonist ivuxolimab. This chain links TRBV6-1 with TRBJ2-7; D gene ambiguous. CDR3 loop: CASSEAALYEQYL. CDR3 sequence (DNA): TGTGCCAGCAGTGAAGCTGCCCTCTACGAGCAGTACCTC.